What follows are 8 T cell receptor beta chains derived from one specimen sequenced in a study of T cell repertoires in cytomegalovirus infection. TCRdb itself ran the reads through MiXCR, one entry per CDR3 protein. The repertoire holds 290,000 or so distinct CDR3 sequences, with roughly 25% as singletons. Sequencing was carried out using PBMCs. Receptor source: a human donor in good health (CMV status not recorded). Some clones in this sample may be carry-over from other donors' samples.

This clonotype was found many times. The rearrangement links TRBV10-3 to TRBJ2-3; 7 bases agree with TRBD1. CDR1 is ENHRY, CDR2 SYGVKD, per germline. CDR3 length equals 15 residues. The trim removed 2 bases at V and 4 bases at J, leaving 6 bases unmatched. The CDR3 sequence is CAISEGQGVPDTQYF. Here the CDR3 DNA reads TGTGCCATCAGTGAGGGGCAGGGGGTTCCAGATACGCAGTATTTT.

J is TRBJ1-3 and V is TRBV24-1, with a weak D call TRBD1 (5 bases). From germline, CDR1 is KGHDR and CDR2 SFDVKD. V lost 12 bases to trimming and J lost 0 bases, with 11 bases between them. This CDR3 comprises 13 residues. CDR3 amino acids: CAVGTDSGNTIYF. CDR3 in DNA: TGTGCCGTGGGGACGGACTCTGGAAACACCATATATTTT.

This clonotype was counted many times. The chain recombines TRBV7-8 with TRBJ1-5, with D perhaps TRBD1 (6 bases). Germline V gene lookup returns CDR1 SGHVS and CDR2 FQNEAQ. The V end was cut by 4 bases, the J end by 2 bases, with 21 bases between. The CDR3 has 18 residues. CDR3 bases: TGTGCCAGCAGCTCAAAGCAACAGGGCCTGGTGGGCAATCAGCCCCAGCATTTT. Protein: CASSSKQQGLVGNQPQHF.

The rearrangement links TRBV7-3 to TRBJ2-1; 9 nucleotides align to TRBD2. V lost 5 bases, J lost 8 bases, and 13 bases stayed unmatched. Germline assignment: CDR1 SGHTA and CDR2 FQGTGA. The CDR3 covers 16 residues. The CDR3 here is CASSPGGRGGWDEQFF. The CDR3 DNA follows: TGTGCCAGCAGCCCCGGGGGGCGGGGGGGCTGGGATGAGCAGTTCTTC.

The genes are TRBV6-2 or TRBV6-3 and TRBJ1-1, with unresolved D. The germline V gene has CDR1 MNHEY and CDR2 SVGEGT. The CDR3 runs to 15 residues. Between the trimmed V and J ends, which lost 4 bases and 1 base, there was a span of 13 bases. The CDR3 DNA follows: TGTGCCAGCAGTTCCCTTCTCCAGAGGAACACTGAAGCTTTCTTT. Translation: CASSSLLQRNTEAFF.

A few counts support this clonotype. The V gene is TRBV6-5, the J gene TRBJ2-5, with D hard to call. This CDR3 has 14 amino acids. The V and J ends lost 4 bases and 4 bases respectively, with 13 bases between them. CDR1 and CDR2 (germline): MNHEY, SVGAGI. CDR3 nucleotide sequence: TGTGCCAGCAGTTCCCCCCACCTACGAGAGACCCAGTACTTC. Translated: CASSSPHLRETQYF.

This chain links TRBV15 with TRBJ2-1, with TRBD2 matching 10 bases. CDR1 LNHNV and CDR2 YYDKDF come from the germline V gene (reference sequence). The CDR3 covers 15 residues. Trimming at V came to 0 bases and at J to 15 bases, leaving 11 bases not matched to a gene. CDR3 residues: CATSRDGLAASEAFF. Written as DNA, the CDR3 is TGTGCCACCAGCAGAGATGGACTAGCGGCCTCAGAGGCGTTCTTC.

The V and J genes are TRBV2 and TRBJ2-7, with no clear D. Germline lookup yields CDR1 SNHLY and CDR2 FYNNEI. This CDR3 has 12 residues. V lost 6 bases and J lost 1, with 7 bases in between. CDR3 nucleotides: TGTGCCAGCAGGGACGCATCCTACGAGCAGTACTTC. It codes for CASRDASYEQYF. Filled out from reference TRBV2 and TRBJ2-7, the complete variable domain reads EPEVTQTPSHQVTQMGQEVILRCVPISNHLYFYWYRQILGQKVEFLVSFYNNEISEKSEIFDDQFSVERPDGSNFTLKIRSTKLEDSAMYFCASRDASYEQYFGPGTRLTVT.